Listed here are 32 T cell receptor beta chains from one sample, sequenced in a study of blood T cell repertoires in COVID-19. Measured with immunoSEQ multiplex PCR; TCRdb has only the in-frame clones, and not every one. The table shows under 200,000 clones, with less than 90% occurring only once. The sequenced sample consisted of PBMCs or T cells enriched from blood (not recorded which). Every receptor here comes from a woman between 50 and 59 years old who had recovered from COVID-19.

The V and J genes are TRBV25-1 and TRBJ1-2; D is undetermined. CDR3 length: 12 residues. Deletions cut 4 bases from V and 8 bases from J, with 11 bases between. Germline loops: CDR1 MGHDK, CDR2 SYGVNS. Written as DNA, the CDR3 is TGTGCCAGCAGTGGCGACGGGTACGGCTACACCTTC. This gives the protein CASSGDGYGYTF.

This sequence joins TRBV5-4 and TRBJ2-7, with 8 bases lining up with TRBD1. This CDR3 contains 12 residues. Germline assignment: CDR1 SGHNT and CDR2 YYREEE (reference sequence). Losses at the gene ends were 0 bases for V and 11 bases for J; bases not matched to a gene: 4. CDR3 bases: TGTGCCAGCAGCTTGGACAGGGGGATAGAGTACTTC. Its translation is CASSLDRGIEYF.

V gene TRBV2 combines with J gene TRBJ2-7, with no clear D. The germline gives CDR1 SNHLY, CDR2 FYNNEI. V was shortened by 1 base and J by 2 bases, with 12 bases between the two germline ends. The CDR3 covers 15 residues. The CDR3 loop reads CASSEGWHPTYEQYF. In DNA, the CDR3 is TGTGCCAGCAGTGAAGGGTGGCACCCAACCTACGAGCAGTACTTC. The whole variable domain, remainder taken from reference TRBV2 and TRBJ2-7, is EPEVTQTPSHQVTQMGQEVILRCVPISNHLYFYWYRQILGQKVEFLVSFYNNEISEKSEIFDDQFSVERPDGSNFTLKIRSTKLEDSAMYFCASSEGWHPTYEQYFGPGTRLTVT.

This clone is a singleton in its sample. This rearrangement joins TRBV2 to TRBJ1-4; D may be TRBD1 (6 bases). Per germline, CDR1 SNHLY and CDR2 FYNNEI. This CDR3 is built from 14 residues. The ends were cut back, 4 bases at V and 3 bases at J, with 9 bases in the middle. CDR3 region: CASSAGTSNEKLFF. The CDR3 DNA is TGTGCCAGCAGTGCCGGGACATCTAATGAAAAACTGTTTTTT.

This rearrangement joins TRBV11-2 to TRBJ2-5; 8 bases line up with TRBD2. Germline CDR1 and CDR2: SGHAT and FQNNGV. The CDR3 is made up of 15 amino acids. Trimming removed 5 bases from V and 2 bases from J; junction bases left unmatched: 7. This chain's CDR3 is CASSQPGGGQETQYF. The CDR3 nucleotides read TGTGCCAGCAGCCAACCGGGAGGGGGACAAGAGACCCAGTACTTC.

The rearrangement joins TRBV5-4 to TRBJ2-4; 7 nucleotides align to TRBD2. V lost 1 base, J lost 0 bases, and 10 bases stayed unmatched. Germline loops: CDR1 SGHNT, CDR2 YYREEE (reference sequence). The CDR3 consists of 18 residues. The CDR3 DNA reads TGTGCCAGCAGCTTGAGCTCAGGTGCGGGAGTAGCCAAAAACATTCAGTACTTC. This codes for CASSLSSGAGVAKNIQYF.

This clone was seen a few times. The V call is TRBV7-2, the J call TRBJ2-5, with D possibly matching TRBD2 (6 bases). The length of the CDR3 is 14 residues. V lost 5 bases and J 3 bases, leaving 13 bases between the germline ends. Looked up from germline, CDR1 is SGHTA and CDR2 is FQGNSA. The CDR3, as DNA: TGTGCCAGCAGCCCCCGGGGGACCAAAGAGACCCAGTACTTC. Its protein product is CASSPRGTKETQYF.

J is TRBJ2-1 and V is TRBV5-1, with 13 bases identical to TRBD2. CDR1 is SGHRS, CDR2 YFSETQ, per germline. The CDR3 totals 15 residues. V trimming: 2 bases; J trimming: 6 bases; junction bases outside the gene matches: 2. CDR3 nucleotide sequence: TGCGCCAGCAGCTTCGGACTAGCGGGAGTCAATGAGCAGTTCTTC. It specifies CASSFGLAGVNEQFF.

The gene calls are TRBV9 and TRBJ2-1, with 14 bases lining up with TRBD2. In germline, CDR1 is SGDLS, CDR2 YYNGEE. The CDR3 spans 16 residues. V gave up 2 bases and J gave up 8 bases; unmatched junction bases: 6. DNA for the CDR3: TGTGCCAGCAGCGTGGGGACTAGCGGGAGAATCCATGAGCAGTTCTTC. It yields the protein CASSVGTSGRIHEQFF.

The J gene is TRBJ1-4, the V gene TRBV5-4, with 9 bases aligning to TRBD1. The CDR3 is 14 amino acids. The germline gives CDR1 SGHNT, CDR2 YYREEE (reference sequence). J lost 7 bases, V lost 4 bases, and 5 bases had no gene match. The CDR3 DNA sequence: TGTGCCAGCAGCCTGGGACAGGGCCTTGAAAAACTGTTTTTT. The encoded protein is CASSLGQGLEKLFF.

This rearrangement joins TRBV11-2 to TRBJ2-7; 8 nucleotides match TRBD2. The CDR3 covers 15 residues. Germline V gene data show CDR1 as SGHAT and CDR2 as FQNNGV. V lost 6 bases and J lost 2; bases outside the gene matches: 9. The CDR3 region has the DNA TGTGCCAGCAGATACCTAGCGGGTCAAACCTACGAGCAGTACTTC. It translates to CASRYLAGQTYEQYF.

The chain joins TRBV12-3 or TRBV12-4 to TRBJ2-5; TRBD1 aligns across 9 bases. The CDR3 has 13 residues. The V and J ends lost 7 bases and 5 bases, in that order; junction bases with no gene match: 5. This CDR3 reads CASTWTGVETQYF. CDR3 nucleotides: TGTGCCAGCACCTGGACAGGGGTCGAGACCCAGTACTTC.

The gene calls are TRBV3-1 (or the pseudogene TRBV3-2) and TRBJ2-2; TRBD2 is a possible D gene (5 bases). The CDR3 length is 15 residues. Per the germline V gene, CDR1 is LGHDT and CDR2 is YNNKEL (reference sequence). Trimming shortened V by 4 bases and J by 5 bases, and 14 bases separated the two germline ends. The CDR3 DNA sequence: TGTGCCAGCAGCCTCGGAATTCCGGGGACCGGGGAGCTGTTTTTT. It yields the protein CASSLGIPGTGELFF.

J is TRBJ2-7 and V is TRBV24-1, with D unresolved. The CDR3 runs 13 residues. The V gene's germline CDR1 is KGHDR and CDR2 SFDVKD. V shed 5 bases and J shed 0 bases, with 7 bases lying between them. CDR3 residues: CATSVAGSYEQYF. DNA for the CDR3: TGTGCCACCAGTGTCGCCGGCTCCTACGAGCAGTACTTC.

This chain joins TRBV7-9 and TRBJ2-7, with TRBD1 matching over 11 bases. Germline V gene lookup returns CDR1 SEHNR and CDR2 FQNEAQ (reference sequence). There are 14 residues in the CDR3. After removal of 3 bases from V and 5 bases from J, the junction contained 3 bases not matched to a gene. This chain's CDR3 is CASSLGQGVNEQYF. Here the CDR3 DNA reads TGTGCCAGCAGCTTGGGACAGGGGGTCAACGAGCAGTACTTC.

The chain has TRBV27 and TRBJ2-1; 8 bases are a match to TRBD1. V dropped 2 bases and J dropped 6; count of bases not matched to a gene: 0. The CDR3 has 13 residues. Germline CDR1 is MNHEY and CDR2 is SMNVEV (reference sequence). As DNA, the CDR3 is TGTGCCAGCAGTTTAGACAGGGGCAATGAGCAGTTCTTC. Amino acids: CASSLDRGNEQFF.

The V call is TRBV2, the J call TRBJ2-1; 12 bases are a match to TRBD2. CDR1 and CDR2 from the germline V gene are SNHLY and FYNNEI. The junction had 12 bases not matched to a gene; V was cut back by 4 bases and J by 2 bases. This CDR3 has 19 residues. The CDR3 DNA sequence: TGTGCCAGCAGTGCAACAACAATGACTAGCGGGAGACCCTACAATGAGCAGTTCTTC. Protein sequence: CASSATTMTSGRPYNEQFF.

Only one count was recorded for this clone. Written as DNA, the CDR3 is TGTGCCAGCAGAGGAGTGGGTGGCAATTCACCCCTCCACTTT. Encoded protein: CASRGVGGNSPLHF. The chain combines TRBV25-1 with TRBJ1-6; D gene unclear. CDR1 and CDR2 from the germline V gene are MGHDK and SYGVNS. The CDR3 runs to 14 residues. V lost 6 bases to trimming and J lost 7 bases, with 13 bases between them.

V usage is TRBV7-2 and J usage is TRBJ1-5; D is uncertain. The CDR3 length is 15 residues. Germline CDR1 SGHTA, CDR2 FQGNSA. Trimming left V 5 bases short and J 2 bases short, with 13 bases between. CDR3 protein: CASSPTGYGNQPQHF. The CDR3 region has the DNA TGTGCCAGCAGCCCAACCGGGTATGGCAATCAGCCCCAGCATTTT.

The rearrangement uses TRBV12-3 or TRBV12-4 and TRBJ1-1; a possible D gene is TRBD1 (6 bases). Trimming pared 4 bases from V and 11 bases from J, leaving 14 bases between. The CDR3 spans 12 residues. The CDR3 region has the DNA TGTGCCAGCAGTTCAGGACAGAGGGCGGCTTTCTTT. Its protein is CASSSGQRAAFF.

The V call is TRBV6-6, the J call TRBJ2-3; D perhaps matches TRBD1 (5 bases). CDR1 and CDR2 (germline): MNHNY, SVGAGI (reference sequence). Deletions cut 4 bases from V and 8 bases from J, with 13 bases between. This CDR3 comprises 13 residues. CDR3 in amino acids: CASSFSREATQYF. CDR3 coding DNA: TGTGCCAGCAGTTTCAGCAGGGAAGCTACGCAGTATTTT.

The J gene is TRBJ2-1, the V gene TRBV7-6, with TRBD2 matching over 7 bases. V dropped 0 bases and J dropped 3; count of bases not matched to a gene: 11. The CDR3 has 18 amino acids. CDR1 is SGHVS, CDR2 FNYEAQ, per germline. In DNA, the CDR3 is TGTGCCAGCAGCTTAGCCCCCGGAGCGGGACCAATCTACAATGAGCAGTTCTTC. This translates into CASSLAPGAGPIYNEQFF.

This rearrangement joins TRBV11-3 to TRBJ1-2; D unclear. The CDR3 loop spans 12 amino acids. Germline V lookup: CDR1 SGHNT, CDR2 YENEEA. Trimming shortened V by 2 bases and J by 4 bases, and 5 bases separated the two germline ends. The CDR3 spells CASSLYSYGYTF. The CDR3 bases are TGTGCCAGCAGCTTATACAGCTATGGCTACACCTTC.

The chain recombines TRBV7-6 with TRBJ1-1; 9 bases agree with TRBD1. The ends lost 1 base at V and 4 bases at J; junction bases unmatched: 4. Germline loops: CDR1 SGHVS, CDR2 FNYEAQ. The CDR3 length is 15 residues. The CDR3 DNA reads TGTGCCAGCAGCTTAGGGACAGGGGAAGGCACTGAAGCTTTCTTT. As protein: CASSLGTGEGTEAFF.

CDR3 bases: TGTGCCAGCAGTACAGGGGGCGCAAAGGGCACCGGGGAGCTGTTTTTT. Its protein product is CASSTGGAKGTGELFF. J is TRBJ2-2 and V is TRBV28, with 9 bases matching TRBD1. CDR1 is MDHEN and CDR2 is SYDVKM in the germline V gene. Trimming removed 5 bases from V and 4 bases from J; junction bases left unmatched: 8. This CDR3 spans 16 amino acids. Supplemented by reference TRBV28 and TRBJ2-2, the full variable domain reads DVKVTQSSRYLVKRTGEKVFLECVQDMDHENMFWYRQDPGLGLRLIYFSYDVKMKEKGDIPEGYSVSREKKERFSLILESASTNQTSMYLCASSTGGAKGTGELFFGEGSRLTVL.

This chain connects TRBV24-1 to TRBJ1-5, with 10 bases aligning to TRBD1. CDR1 KGHDR and CDR2 SFDVKD come from the germline V gene. After removal of 5 bases from V and 2 bases from J, the junction contained 2 bases not matched to a gene. The CDR3 loop spans 15 amino acids. Written as DNA, the CDR3 is TGTGCCACCAGTGCAGGGACAGGGGGCAATCAGCCCCAGCATTTT. Residues: CATSAGTGGNQPQHF.

Here the CDR3 reads CASSNRFGGYGYTF. CDR3 sequence (DNA): TGTGCCAGTAGTAACCGCTTCGGGGGCTATGGCTACACCTTC. This chain joins TRBV19 and TRBJ1-2, with D perhaps TRBD1 (5 bases). The germline gives CDR1 LNHDA, CDR2 SQIVND (reference sequence). The CDR3 runs 14 residues. Trimming took off 4 bases at V and 4 bases at J, with 13 bases between the two ends.

This clone was seen only a few times. The CDR3 sequence: CASSPFGTTNTEAFF. DNA for the CDR3: TGTGCCAGCTCACCATTCGGGACAACGAACACTGAAGCTTTCTTT. This chain links TRBV18 with TRBJ1-1; the D gene is possibly TRBD1 (6 bases). Trimming left V 2 bases short and J 1 base short, with 11 bases between. This CDR3 comprises 15 residues. Germline CDR1 is KGHSH and CDR2 is LQKENI.

This clone was counted between two and nine times. CDR3 DNA: TGTGCCAGCAGCACCCGGGACAGGGGTTCTGAAGCTTTCTTT. Translating gives CASSTRDRGSEAFF. This chain connects TRBV13 to TRBJ1-1, with TRBD1 matching over 10 bases. The CDR3 has 14 residues. Germline lookup yields CDR1 PRHDT and CDR2 FYEKMQ (reference sequence). J gave up 6 bases and V 5 bases, and 6 bases lay outside the gene matches.

This chain links TRBV27 with TRBJ2-3, with 12 nucleotides matching TRBD2. The germline gives CDR1 MNHEY, CDR2 SMNVEV (reference sequence). CDR3 size: 13 residues. Trimming at V came to 2 bases and at J to 12 bases, leaving 3 bases not matched to a gene. CDR3 in amino acids: CASSLMTSGGQYF. CDR3 bases: TGTGCCAGCAGTTTAATGACTAGCGGGGGACAGTATTTT.

This clone has a handful of counts. The V and J genes are TRBV7-6 and TRBJ2-1, with 7 nucleotides matching TRBD1. The J segment lost 5 bases and the V segment lost 5 bases, leaving 9 bases of the junction unmatched. This CDR3 has 15 residues. CDR1 is SGHVS and CDR2 is FNYEAQ in the germline V gene. The CDR3 DNA follows: TGTGCCAGCAGCCTCCCAGAGACAGGGAACAATGAGCAGTTCTTC. Protein product: CASSLPETGNNEQFF.

The V call is TRBV30, the J call TRBJ1-1; 7 bases fit TRBD1. The CDR3 consists of 12 residues. V trimming: 0 bases; J trimming: 8 bases; junction bases outside the gene matches: 3. Germline V gene data show CDR1 as GTSNPN and CDR2 as SVGIG (reference sequence). The CDR3 DNA reads as TGTGCCTGGAGTGTTGGCAGGGGGGAAGCTTTCTTT. It translates to CAWSVGRGEAFF.